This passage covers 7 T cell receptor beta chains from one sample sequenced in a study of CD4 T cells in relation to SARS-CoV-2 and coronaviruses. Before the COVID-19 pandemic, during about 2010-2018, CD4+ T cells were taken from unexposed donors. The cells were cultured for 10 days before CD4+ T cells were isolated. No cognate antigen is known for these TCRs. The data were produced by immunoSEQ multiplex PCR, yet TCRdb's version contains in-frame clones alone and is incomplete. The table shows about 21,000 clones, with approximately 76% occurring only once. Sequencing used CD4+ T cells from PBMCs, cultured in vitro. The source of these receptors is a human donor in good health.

The CDR3 DNA sequence: TGTGCCAGCAGCCAAGGATCGGTTGAAGCTTTCTTT. Its translation is CASSQGSVEAFF. This chain uses TRBV3-1 (or the pseudogene TRBV3-2) with TRBJ1-1, with D unresolved. CDR1 and CDR2 (germline): LGHDT, YNNKEL (reference sequence). The CDR3 is 12 residues long. Trimming removed 1 base from V and 7 bases from J, with 7 bases in between.

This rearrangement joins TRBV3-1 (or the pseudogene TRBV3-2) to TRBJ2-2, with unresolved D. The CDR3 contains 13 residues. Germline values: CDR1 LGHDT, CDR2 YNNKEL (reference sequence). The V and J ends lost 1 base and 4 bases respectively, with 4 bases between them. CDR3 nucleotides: TGTGCCAGCAGCCAAGTATCCACCGGGGAGCTGTTTTTT. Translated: CASSQVSTGELFF.

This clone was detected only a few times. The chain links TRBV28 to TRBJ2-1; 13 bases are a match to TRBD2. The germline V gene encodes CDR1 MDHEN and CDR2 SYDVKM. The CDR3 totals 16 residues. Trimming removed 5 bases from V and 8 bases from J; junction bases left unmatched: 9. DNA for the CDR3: TGTGCCAGCAGTATTAGGACTAGCGGGAGTCGGTATGAGCAGTTCTTC. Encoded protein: CASSIRTSGSRYEQFF.

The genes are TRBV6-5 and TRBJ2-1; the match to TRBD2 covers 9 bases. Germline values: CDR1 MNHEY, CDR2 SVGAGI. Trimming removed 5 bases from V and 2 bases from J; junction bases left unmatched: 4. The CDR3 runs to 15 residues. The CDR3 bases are TGTGCCAGCAGTCCCATAGCGGGGGCCTACAATGAGCAGTTCTTC. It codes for CASSPIAGAYNEQFF.

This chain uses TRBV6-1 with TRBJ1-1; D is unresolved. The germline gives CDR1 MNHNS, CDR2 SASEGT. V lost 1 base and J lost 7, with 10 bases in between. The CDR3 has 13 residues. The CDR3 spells CASSEGGAYEAFF. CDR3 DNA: TGTGCCAGCAGTGAAGGAGGAGCTTATGAAGCTTTCTTT.

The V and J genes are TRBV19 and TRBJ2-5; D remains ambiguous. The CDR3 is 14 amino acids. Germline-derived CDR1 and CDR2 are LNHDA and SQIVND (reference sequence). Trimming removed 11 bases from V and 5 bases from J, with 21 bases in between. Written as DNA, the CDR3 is TGTGCCGCCTCGGCCGGAACGGCCAGGGAGACCCAGTACTTC. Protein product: CAASAGTARETQYF.

CDR3 nucleotide sequence: TGTGCCTGGAGTCCCAGACAGGGGATAAATGAAAAACTGTTTTTT. It yields the protein CAWSPRQGINEKLFF. The chain joins TRBV30 to TRBJ1-4; 8 bases map to TRBD1. V shed 2 bases, J shed 5 bases, and the junction held 7 bases outside the gene matches. The CDR3 sequence is 15 residues long. Germline CDR1 GTSNPN, CDR2 SVGIG (reference sequence). The full variable domain, in which reference TRBV30 and TRBJ1-4 provide the parts outside the CDR3, is SQTIHQWPATLVQPVGSPLSLECTVEGTSNPNLYWYRQAAGRGLQLLFYSVGIGQISSEVPQNLSASRPQDRQFILSSKKLLLSDSGFYLCAWSPRQGINEKLFFGSGTQLSVL.